This is a list of T cell receptor beta chains from one sample in a study of blood T cell repertoires in COVID-19. Here immunoSEQ multiplex PCR was the method, and the copy in TCRdb shows in-frame clones only, minus some. The sample has 300,000 or so clones, around 85% seen once. Source material: PBMCs or T cells enriched from blood (not recorded which). Source of these receptors: a woman in her thirties or forties with acute COVID-19. The CDR3 runs from the conserved cysteine through the conserved F or W. The D gene is left open where the match is weak. Clone size, where shown, is once, few, many, or a class for clones that have expanded.

v_gene: TRBV24-1
d_gene: TRBD1
j_gene: TRBJ1-2
abundance: NA
CDR3aa: CATSVGTGDGYTF
CDR3nt: TGTGCCACCAGTGTGGGGACAGGGGATGGCTACACCTTC

v_gene: TRBV3-1/TRBV3-2
d_gene: NA
j_gene: TRBJ2-5
abundance: once
CDR3aa: CASSPFGLVLSGWRGQETQYF
CDR3nt: TGTGCCAGCAGCCCCTTTGGACTAGTACTCTCGGGATGGAGGGGGCAAGAGACCCAGTACTTC

v_gene: TRBV19
d_gene: NA
j_gene: TRBJ2-1
abundance: NA
CDR3aa: CASSIVAGPYNEQFF
CDR3nt: TGTGCCAGTAGTATCGTCGCGGGGCCTTACAATGAGCAGTTCTTC

v_gene: TRBV7-3
d_gene: NA
j_gene: TRBJ2-3
abundance: NA
CDR3aa: CASSYASTDTQYF
CDR3nt: TGTGCCAGCAGCTACGCGAGCACAGATACGCAGTATTTT

v_gene: TRBV6-2/TRBV6-3
d_gene: NA
j_gene: TRBJ1-5
abundance: NA
CDR3aa: CASSYLARTVGSNQPQHF
CDR3nt: TGTGCCAGCAGTTACCTAGCCCGGACTGTGGGGAGCAATCAGCCCCAGCATTTT

v_gene: TRBV25-1
d_gene: TRBD1
j_gene: TRBJ1-6
abundance: NA
CDR3aa: CASSDDRESSYNSPLHF
CDR3nt: TGTGCCAGCAGTGATGACAGGGAAAGCTCCTATAATTCACCCCTCCACTTT

v_gene: TRBV20-1
d_gene: TRBD1
j_gene: TRBJ1-1
abundance: NA
CDR3aa: CSAGTGTEAFF
CDR3nt: TGCAGTGCTGGGACAGGGACTGAAGCTTTCTTT

v_gene: TRBV6-5
d_gene: NA
j_gene: TRBJ1-2
abundance: NA
CDR3aa: CASSSVGEFYGYTF
CDR3nt: TGTGCCAGCAGCTCTGTGGGAGAATTCTATGGCTACACCTTC

v_gene: TRBV3-1/TRBV3-2
d_gene: NA
j_gene: TRBJ1-5
abundance: NA
CDR3aa: CASSPQGLVSQPQHF
CDR3nt: TGTGCCAGCAGCCCCCAGGGCTTGGTAAGTCAGCCCCAACATTTT

v_gene: TRBV9
d_gene: TRBD1
j_gene: TRBJ2-1
abundance: NA
CDR3aa: CASSVGQGKGEQFF
CDR3nt: TGTGCCAGCAGCGTAGGACAGGGTAAAGGTGAGCAGTTCTTC

v_gene: TRBV19
d_gene: TRBD1
j_gene: TRBJ2-7
abundance: once
CDR3aa: CASSPGTAGYEQYF
CDR3nt: TGTGCCAGTAGTCCCGGGACAGCTGGATACGAGCAGTACTTC

v_gene: TRBV5-4
d_gene: NA
j_gene: TRBJ1-5
abundance: NA
CDR3aa: CASSLGLNQPQHF
CDR3nt: TGTGCCAGCAGCTTGGGACTTAATCAGCCCCAGCATTTT

v_gene: TRBV3-1/TRBV3-2
d_gene: NA
j_gene: TRBJ2-7
abundance: NA
CDR3aa: CASSHSTGGDEQYF
CDR3nt: TGTGCCAGCAGCCATTCCACTGGCGGGGACGAGCAGTACTTC

v_gene: TRBV7-9
d_gene: NA
j_gene: TRBJ1-4
abundance: once
CDR3aa: CASSLGQGSATNEKLFF
CDR3nt: TGTGCCAGCAGCTTAGGGCAGGGGAGTGCAACTAATGAAAAACTGTTTTTT

v_gene: TRBV18
d_gene: TRBD1
j_gene: TRBJ1-1
abundance: NA
CDR3aa: CASSTRDRYGGNYMNTEAFF
CDR3nt: TGTGCCAGCTCAACCCGGGACAGGTACGGGGGAAACTACATGAACACTGAAGCTTTCTTT

v_gene: TRBV5-4
d_gene: NA
j_gene: TRBJ2-3
abundance: NA
CDR3aa: CASSSRTDDTQYF
CDR3nt: TGTGCCAGCAGCTCCCGGACTGACGATACGCAGTATTTT

v_gene: TRBV4-3
d_gene: NA
j_gene: TRBJ1-4
abundance: once
CDR3aa: CASSQGDLTYNEKLFF
CDR3nt: TGCGCCAGCAGCCAAGGGGACTTGACGTATAATGAAAAACTGTTTTTT

v_gene: TRBV11-2
d_gene: NA
j_gene: TRBJ2-2
abundance: NA
CDR3aa: CASSPRSWTANTGELFF
CDR3nt: TGTGCCAGCAGCCCTAGATCGTGGACAGCGAACACCGGGGAGCTGTTTTTT

v_gene: TRBV29-1
d_gene: NA
j_gene: TRBJ2-2
abundance: NA
CDR3aa: CSVEEGTTSTGELFF
CDR3nt: TGCAGCGTTGAAGAGGGGACAACTTCCACCGGGGAGCTGTTTTTT

v_gene: TRBV27
d_gene: TRBD2
j_gene: TRBJ2-7
abundance: NA
CDR3aa: CASSLVPTSGTYEQYF
CDR3nt: TGTGCCAGCAGTTTAGTACCCACTAGCGGAACCTACGAGCAGTACTTC

v_gene: TRBV28
d_gene: NA
j_gene: TRBJ2-7
abundance: NA
CDR3aa: CASSLWQDSYEQYF
CDR3nt: TGTGCCAGCAGTTTATGGCAGGACTCCTACGAGCAGTACTTC

v_gene: TRBV7-2
d_gene: NA
j_gene: TRBJ2-5
abundance: NA
CDR3aa: CASSRTGTSQETQYF
CDR3nt: TGTGCCAGCAGCAGAACAGGGACGAGCCAAGAGACCCAGTACTTC

v_gene: TRBV5-6
d_gene: TRBD1
j_gene: TRBJ2-3
abundance: NA
CDR3aa: CASSWGTGGPDTQYF
CDR3nt: TGTGCCAGCAGCTGGGGGACAGGGGGCCCAGATACGCAGTATTTT

v_gene: TRBV9
d_gene: NA
j_gene: TRBJ2-1
abundance: NA
CDR3aa: CASSVETASYNEQFF
CDR3nt: TGTGCCAGCAGCGTAGAAACAGCTTCCTACAATGAGCAGTTCTTC

v_gene: TRBV15
d_gene: NA
j_gene: TRBJ2-1
abundance: NA
CDR3aa: CATSSQGYNEQFF
CDR3nt: TGTGCCACCAGCAGTCAGGGTTACAATGAGCAGTTCTTC

v_gene: TRBV4-3
d_gene: NA
j_gene: TRBJ2-1
abundance: NA
CDR3aa: CASSQVVLAGRSYEQFF
CDR3nt: TGCGCCAGCAGCCAAGTTGTCTTGGCGGGGAGGTCATATGAGCAGTTCTTC

v_gene: TRBV19
d_gene: NA
j_gene: TRBJ1-6
abundance: NA
CDR3aa: CASTAGLRVNNSPLHF
CDR3nt: TGTGCCAGTACCGCCGGACTAAGGGTTAATAATTCACCCCTCCACTTT

v_gene: TRBV6-5
d_gene: NA
j_gene: TRBJ1-6
abundance: NA
CDR3aa: CASSYQERSPLHF
CDR3nt: TGTGCCAGCAGTTACCAGGAGCGGTCACCCCTCCACTTT